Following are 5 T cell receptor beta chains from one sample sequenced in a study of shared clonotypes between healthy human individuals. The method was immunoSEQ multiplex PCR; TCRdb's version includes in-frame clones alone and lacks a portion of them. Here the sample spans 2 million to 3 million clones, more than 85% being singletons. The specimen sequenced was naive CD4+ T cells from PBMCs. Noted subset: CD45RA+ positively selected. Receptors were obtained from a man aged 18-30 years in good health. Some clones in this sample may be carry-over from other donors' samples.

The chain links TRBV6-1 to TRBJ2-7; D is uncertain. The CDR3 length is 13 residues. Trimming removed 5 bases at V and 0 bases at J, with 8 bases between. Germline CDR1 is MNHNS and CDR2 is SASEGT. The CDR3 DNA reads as TGTGCCAGCAGTCGGATAAGCTCCTACGAGCAGTACTTC. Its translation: CASSRISSYEQYF.

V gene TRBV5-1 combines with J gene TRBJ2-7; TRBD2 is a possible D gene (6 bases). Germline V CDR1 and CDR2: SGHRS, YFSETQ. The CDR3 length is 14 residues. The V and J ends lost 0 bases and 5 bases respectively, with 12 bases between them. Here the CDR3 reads CASSLAAGSNEQYF. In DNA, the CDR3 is TGCGCCAGCAGCTTGGCGGCGGGATCCAACGAGCAGTACTTC.

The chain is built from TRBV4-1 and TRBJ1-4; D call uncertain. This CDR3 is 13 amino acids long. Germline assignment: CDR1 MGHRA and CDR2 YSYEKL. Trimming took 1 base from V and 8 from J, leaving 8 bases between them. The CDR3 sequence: CASSQGRREKLFF. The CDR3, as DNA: TGCGCCAGCAGCCAAGGGCGGCGGGAAAAACTGTTTTTT.

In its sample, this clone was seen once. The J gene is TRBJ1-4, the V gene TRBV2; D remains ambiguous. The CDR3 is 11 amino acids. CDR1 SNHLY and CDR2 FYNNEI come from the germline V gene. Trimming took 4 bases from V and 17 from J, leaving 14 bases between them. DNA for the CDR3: TGTGCCAGCAGTGTCCAGACTCACAGTTTTTTT. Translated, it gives CASSVQTHSFF.

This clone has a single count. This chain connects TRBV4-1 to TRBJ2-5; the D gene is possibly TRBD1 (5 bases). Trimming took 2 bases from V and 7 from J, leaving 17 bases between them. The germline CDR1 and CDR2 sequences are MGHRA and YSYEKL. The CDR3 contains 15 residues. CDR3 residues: CASSQTGLVPGTQYF. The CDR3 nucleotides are TGCGCCAGCAGCCAAACAGGTCTGGTACCGGGGACCCAGTACTTC.